This entry lists 20 T cell receptor beta chains sequenced from one sample in a study of beta chain features in type 1 diabetes. The isolated RNA, all of it, was reverse transcribed, so expressed TCRB transcripts were what got sequenced. TCRdb's table, derived via immunoSEQ multiplex PCR, lists solely in-frame clones and lacks some. The data show around 350,000 clones, 10% to 15% seen once. Material for sequencing was naive CD4+ T cells from blood. The source of these receptors is a man between 18 and 29 years old in good health.

This clone was picked up a small number of times. V usage is TRBV6-6 and J usage is TRBJ2-1, with a possible D match to TRBD2 (6 bases). CDR3 size: 14 residues. Trimming took off 5 bases at V and 7 bases at J, with 15 bases between the two ends. Germline assignment: CDR1 MNHNY and CDR2 SVGAGI (reference sequence). The CDR3 loop reads CASSRNTGVNEQFF. The CDR3 coding sequence is TGTGCCAGCAGTCGGAACACGGGGGTGAATGAGCAGTTCTTC.

This clone was counted between two and nine times. The chain recombines TRBV7-2 with TRBJ1-1, with TRBD1 identical over 7 bases. V shed 6 bases and J 6 bases; nucleotides not matched to a gene: 13. Germline CDR1 and CDR2: SGHTA and FQGNSA. CDR3 length equals 15 residues. CDR3 residues: CASRLTGSPGAEAFF. CDR3 DNA sequence: TGTGCCAGCAGATTGACAGGGTCACCGGGCGCTGAAGCTTTCTTT.

In its sample, this clone was seen a few times. The chain links TRBV25-1 to TRBJ1-5; 10 nucleotides align to TRBD1. The V segment lost 4 bases and the J segment 7 bases; nucleotides outside the gene matches: 7. From germline, CDR1 is MGHDK and CDR2 SYGVNS. CDR3 length: 15 residues. The CDR3 here is CASSATGGAGQPQHF. The CDR3 nucleotides are TGTGCCAGCAGTGCGACAGGGGGCGCGGGACAGCCCCAGCATTTT.

The chain links TRBV5-1 to TRBJ2-2; 7 bases line up with TRBD1. CDR1 and CDR2 from the germline V gene are SGHRS and YFSETQ. The CDR3 runs to 16 residues. The V segment lost 1 base and the J segment 1 base; nucleotides outside the gene matches: 4. The CDR3 DNA sequence: TGCGCCAGCAGCTTGTGGGGACAGAGGAACACCGGGGAGCTGTTTTTT. Translated: CASSLWGQRNTGELFF.

This chain joins TRBV18 and TRBJ2-7; 7 bases align to TRBD1. Trimming removed 3 bases from V and 1 base from J; junction bases left unmatched: 3. The germline gives CDR1 KGHSH, CDR2 LQKENI. The CDR3 has 14 amino acids. As DNA, the CDR3 is TGTGCCAGCTCACCGGGGACAGAGTCCTACGAGCAGTACTTC. It is translated as CASSPGTESYEQYF.

In its sample, this clone was seen a few times. The chain recombines TRBV28 with TRBJ2-7, with TRBD2 identical over 12 bases. Trimming at V came to 6 bases and at J to 2 bases, leaving 5 bases not matched to a gene. Germline-derived CDR1 and CDR2 are MDHEN and SYDVKM. This CDR3 comprises 15 residues. The CDR3 nucleotides read TGTGCCAGCAGCTCACTAGCGGGGGGTGCCTACGAGCAGTACTTC. Translating gives CASSSLAGGAYEQYF.

The gene calls are TRBV19 and TRBJ2-7, with D maybe TRBD1 (6 bases). CDR1 and CDR2 (germline): LNHDA, SQIVND (reference sequence). CDR3 length: 14 amino acids. The V and J ends lost 3 bases and 2 bases respectively, with 11 bases between them. CDR3 residues: CASSMGKGAYEQYF. CDR3 DNA sequence: TGTGCCAGTAGTATGGGAAAGGGGGCCTACGAGCAGTACTTC.

This clone came up a few times. CDR3 nucleotide sequence: TGTGCCAGCAGTCCTGCTCTACGGGGGTGGGAGACCCAGTACTTC. This sequence encodes CASSPALRGWETQYF. The chain joins TRBV28 to TRBJ2-5; tentative D call: TRBD2 (6 bases). Trimming left V 5 bases short and J 5 bases short, with 18 bases between. The CDR3 has 15 residues. Germline V gives CDR1 MDHEN, CDR2 SYDVKM.

This clone was counted only a few times. The chain combines TRBV27 with TRBJ2-3, with unresolved D. Germline V gene sequence: CDR1 MNHEY, CDR2 SMNVEV (reference sequence). The CDR3 spans 13 residues. V lost 4 bases to trimming and J lost 3 bases, with 8 bases between them. CDR3 region: CASSSGRTDTQYF. For the CDR3, the DNA is TGTGCCAGCAGTTCCGGTCGAACAGATACGCAGTATTTT.

The chain recombines TRBV9 with TRBJ2-5; D may be TRBD1 (5 bases). From germline, CDR1 is SGDLS and CDR2 YYNGEE. V was clipped by 3 bases and J by 5 bases, with 8 bases between them. The CDR3 is 12 residues long. The chain's CDR3 is CASSAGPETQYF. DNA for the CDR3: TGTGCCAGCAGCGCAGGGCCCGAGACCCAGTACTTC. The full variable domain, rest sourced from reference TRBV9 and TRBJ2-5, is DSGVTQTPKHLITATGQRVTLRCSPRSGDLSVYWYQQSLDQGLQFLIQYYNGEERAKGNILERFSAQQFPDLHSELNLSSLELGDSALYFCASSAGPETQYFGPGTRLLVL.

This clone appeared a few times. V is TRBV7-2 and J is TRBJ2-6; no clear D gene. CDR3 length: 14 amino acids. V was shortened by 1 base and J by 2 bases, with 3 bases between the two germline ends. Germline CDR1 and CDR2: SGHTA and FQGNSA. This chain's CDR3 is CASSLVTGANVLTF. Here the CDR3 DNA reads TGTGCCAGCAGCTTAGTTACTGGGGCCAACGTCCTGACTTTC. The whole variable domain, filled in from reference TRBV7-2 and TRBJ2-6, reads GAGVSQSPSNKVTEKGKDVELRCDPISGHTALYWYRQSLGQGLEFLIYFQGNSAPDKSGLPSDRFSAERTGGSVSTLTIQRTQQEDSAVYLCASSLVTGANVLTFGAGSRLTVL.

V is TRBV5-1 and J is TRBJ2-1, with 13 bases lining up with TRBD2. Germline V gene sequence: CDR1 SGHRS, CDR2 YFSETQ. V shed 0 bases, J shed 9 bases, and the junction held 9 bases outside the gene matches. The CDR3 contains 17 residues. CDR3 DNA sequence: TGCGCCAGCAGCTTGGCTTCAACTAGCGGGAGGGCAAGTGAGCAGTTCTTC. Translating it yields CASSLASTSGRASEQFF.

This clone appeared many times. This chain joins TRBV23-1 and TRBJ1-5; TRBD1 matches at 7 bases. TRBV23-1 is flagged as an ORF with uncertain function. CDR3 length: 15 amino acids. Germline trimming cut 3 bases from V and 1 base from J; bases unmatched to any gene: 3. CDR3 bases: TGCGCCAGCAGTCACTCAGGGGGAAGCAATCAGCCCCAGCATTTT. Its translation is CASSHSGGSNQPQHF.

The chain links TRBV9 to TRBJ1-2, with D unclear. CDR3 length equals 15 residues. Trimming left V 4 bases short and J 8 bases short, with 21 bases between. The germline V gene has CDR1 SGDLS and CDR2 YYNGEE. CDR3 bases: TGTGCCAGCAGCACTTACGGACGGACCGGAGGAGGCTACACCTTC. This codes for CASSTYGRTGGGYTF.

This clone has more than one count but fewer than ten. V gene TRBV25-1 combines with J gene TRBJ1-2; D unclear. The CDR3 loop spans 14 amino acids. The germline CDR1 and CDR2 sequences are MGHDK and SYGVNS. The V end was cut by 1 base, the J end by 2 bases, with 8 bases between. This chain's CDR3 is CASSEWGGNYGYTF. The CDR3 DNA reads TGTGCCAGCAGTGAATGGGGAGGGAACTATGGCTACACCTTC.

This clone was detected a few times. V and J are TRBV18 and TRBJ2-1; TRBD2 agrees at 9 bases. This CDR3 region has 17 residues. Germline V lookup: CDR1 KGHSH, CDR2 LQKENI. V trimming: 3 bases; J trimming: 6 bases; junction bases outside the gene matches: 12. CDR3 nucleotides: TGTGCCAGCTCACCCACTATAATAGCGGGGGCGGGCAATGAGCAGTTCTTC. Its translation: CASSPTIIAGAGNEQFF.

J is TRBJ2-1 and V is TRBV10-3; perhaps TRBD1 as D (6 bases). The CDR3 spans 16 residues. V was shortened by 0 bases and J by 0 bases, with 9 bases between the two germline ends. Germline V lookup: CDR1 ENHRY, CDR2 SYGVKD. CDR3 bases: TGTGCCATCAGTGAGTCGACGGACAGCTCCTACAATGAGCAGTTCTTC. It yields the protein CAISESTDSSYNEQFF.

In its sample, this clone was seen a few times. The chain links TRBV30 to TRBJ2-5, with 7 bases matching TRBD1. Trimming at V came to 2 bases and at J to 0 bases, leaving 9 bases not matched to a gene. The CDR3 sequence is 16 residues long. Germline V gene lookup returns CDR1 GTSNPN and CDR2 SVGIG (reference sequence). The CDR3 nucleotides are TGTGCCTGGAGTCCGAAGGGACAGCCTCACCAAGAGACCCAGTACTTC. Residues: CAWSPKGQPHQETQYF.

This clone has just a few counts. The chain employs TRBV29-1 and TRBJ1-3; D is undetermined. This CDR3 spans 12 amino acids. Germline CDR1 and CDR2: SQVTM and ANQGSEA. Trimming removed 4 bases at V and 4 bases at J, with 8 bases between. The CDR3 DNA follows: TGCAGCGTTGTTAACGGGGGAAACACCATATATTTT. Its translation is CSVVNGGNTIYF.

The chain combines TRBV7-2 with TRBJ1-5; 8 nucleotides line up with TRBD1. The length of the CDR3 is 15 residues. V gave up 4 bases and J gave up 1 base; unmatched junction bases: 3. In germline, CDR1 is SGHTA, CDR2 FQGNSA. CDR3 nucleotides: TGTGCCAGCAGCTCCGGGACAGGAAGCAATCAGCCCCAGCATTTT. Its protein product is CASSSGTGSNQPQHF.